This T cell receptor (beta chain) was profiled in a study of T-cell reconstitution after alpha-beta-depleted transplantation in children. Whole-study findings and limits: About two months after transplant, alpha-beta T cells reportedly came from several hundred expanded graft clones. After one year, T-cell counts and TCRbeta diversity mostly came from new T cells. Several patients had high TCRbeta diversity at day 60; it came from surviving recipient T cells and thymic progenitors.

The CDR3 loop spans 16 amino acids. V lost 5 bases and J lost 4; bases outside the gene matches: 12. There are a few counts of this clonotype. The antigen is undetermined. Preparation of the TCRbeta library was carried out with unique molecular identifiers. TCRdb independently ran MiXCR on the PCR reads; one entry per CDR3 protein. The sample comprises about 980,000 distinct CDR3 sequences, roughly 31% of which are singletons, and more than 25% rests with the top ten. The receptor was derived from a boy less than two years old who had a stem cell transplant for SCID, so the T cells may come from the graft donor. The chain recombines TRBV12-3 or TRBV12-4 with TRBJ1-2; 8 bases map to TRBD1. The sample here was PBMCs, mostly from graft donor cells, taken 360 days after TCRalphabeta/CD19-depleted stem cell transplant. CDR3 protein: CASSPARQGLAYGYTF. The DNA for the CDR3 is TGTGCCAGCAGTCCGGCACGACAGGGGTTAGCCTATGGCTACACCTTC.